The 27 T cell receptor beta chains below come from one sample, sequenced in a study of T cell responses to AZD1222 COVID-19 vaccine. This table comes from immunoSEQ multiplex PCR, and its TCRdb copy is limited to in-frame clones, with some not included. This table has about 110,000 clones, around 90% appearing once. Here the sequenced sample was peripheral blood, taken on day 0 of AZD1222 vaccination. Source of these receptors: an adult in good health.

V is TRBV7-6 and J is TRBJ2-3, with D unresolved. Trimming stripped 1 base from V and 3 bases from J, with 8 bases between. The germline V gene has CDR1 SGHVS and CDR2 FNYEAQ. The CDR3 covers 14 residues. CDR3 region: CASSLGTGTDTQYF. The CDR3 nucleotides are TGTGCCAGCAGCTTAGGGACCGGTACAGATACGCAGTATTTT.

The V call is TRBV30, the J call TRBJ1-2; TRBD1 might be the D (6 bases). The germline V gene encodes CDR1 GTSNPN and CDR2 SVGIG (reference sequence). Trimming left V 4 bases short and J 4 bases short, with 22 bases between. The CDR3 runs 16 residues. CDR3 DNA sequence: TGTGCCTGGATCCCCCTGTTGAGTAGGGGGTTCTATGGCTACACCTTC. This codes for CAWIPLLSRGFYGYTF.

The chain employs TRBV20-1 and TRBJ1-2; D possibly corresponds to TRBD1 (5 bases). CDR3 length: 12 amino acids. Deletions cut 4 bases from V and 4 bases from J, with 10 bases between. CDR1 is DFQATT, CDR2 SNEGSKA, per germline (reference sequence). CDR3 nucleotides: TGCAGTGCTATTGACAGCTTCTATGGCTACACCTTC. Protein product: CSAIDSFYGYTF.

The chain recombines TRBV9 with TRBJ2-5; 8 positions match TRBD2. There are 16 residues in the CDR3. After removal of 2 bases from V and 5 bases from J, the junction contained 11 bases not matched to a gene. From germline, CDR1 is SGDLS and CDR2 YYNGEE. CDR3: CASSVHPGGSVETQYF. The CDR3 nucleotides are TGTGCCAGCAGCGTCCACCCGGGGGGGTCGGTGGAGACCCAGTACTTC.

The CDR3 coding sequence is TGTGCCAGCAGCGGCGGGGGACTAGCGGGGGTTGCCGGGGAGCTGTTTTTT. Residues: CASSGGGLAGVAGELFF. The rearrangement links TRBV5-4 to TRBJ2-2; 14 nucleotides align to TRBD2. The germline V gene encodes CDR1 SGHNT and CDR2 YYREEE (reference sequence). There are 17 residues in the CDR3. Trimming cost V 4 bases and J 6 bases; bases outside gene matches: 8.

V and J are TRBV5-4 and TRBJ2-6; D unresolved. The CDR3 has 14 residues. The V and J ends lost 4 bases and 1 base respectively, with 6 bases between them. Germline lookup yields CDR1 SGHNT and CDR2 YYREEE (reference sequence). CDR3 coding DNA: TGTGCCAGCAGCACTACTTCTGGGGCCAACGTCCTGACTTTC. This translates into CASSTTSGANVLTF.

This sequence joins TRBV5-6 and TRBJ2-5; 9 bases are shared with TRBD2. CDR3 size: 15 residues. The germline gives CDR1 SGHDT, CDR2 YYEEEE. V gave up 3 bases and J gave up 4 bases; unmatched junction bases: 7. Here the CDR3 reads CASSSLAGPRETQYF. CDR3 DNA sequence: TGTGCCAGCAGCTCCCTAGCGGGGCCTCGAGAGACCCAGTACTTC.

The genes are TRBV18 and TRBJ1-2; TRBD1 might be the D (6 bases). CDR1 and CDR2 from the germline V gene are KGHSH and LQKENI. V lost 2 bases, J lost 3 bases, and 10 bases lay in between. The CDR3 is 14 amino acids. The CDR3 DNA reads as TGTGCCAGCTCACCATCACGACAGGACTATGGCTACACCTTC. Translating it yields CASSPSRQDYGYTF.

The chain recombines TRBV23-1 with TRBJ1-1; TRBD1 might be the D (5 bases). TRBV23-1 belongs to the ORF category, with a function that is uncertain. Trimming cost V 4 bases and J 0 bases, with 18 bases left between them. The CDR3 is 17 amino acids. CDR3 bases: TGCGCCAGCAGTCGCCAACCACAGGCCCCCATGAACACTGAAGCTTTCTTT. Encoded protein: CASSRQPQAPMNTEAFF.

The chain couples TRBV2 to TRBJ1-1; D may be TRBD1 (6 bases). Germline V lookup: CDR1 SNHLY, CDR2 FYNNEI. The CDR3 has 15 residues. V lost 3 bases and J lost 0, with 11 bases in between. CDR3 sequence (DNA): TGTGCCAGCAGTGACAGGGGAATAATGAACACTGAAGCTTTCTTT. Its protein is CASSDRGIMNTEAFF.

The V call is TRBV5-1, the J call TRBJ1-3, with D possibly TRBD1 on 6 matching bases. Per germline, CDR1 SGHRS and CDR2 YFSETQ. This CDR3 is 16 amino acids long. The germline V and J ends were trimmed by 4 bases and 6 bases, with 20 bases remaining between them. CDR3 in amino acids: CASSPQVFGGSNTIYF. CDR3 coding DNA: TGCGCCAGCAGCCCGCAGGTCTTCGGGGGCTCAAACACCATATATTTT.

This chain links TRBV5-1 with TRBJ2-2; 7 bases line up with TRBD2. CDR1 is SGHRS, CDR2 YFSETQ, per germline. The V and J ends lost 0 bases and 2 bases, in that order; junction bases with no gene match: 4. This CDR3 spans 16 amino acids. The CDR3, as DNA: TGCGCCAGCAGCTTGGCCCCTAGCGGAAACACCGGGGAGCTGTTTTTT. It specifies CASSLAPSGNTGELFF.

CDR3 bases: TGTGCCAGCTCACTGGGACAGGTCAATTCACCCCTCCACTTT. Its translation: CASSLGQVNSPLHF. The chain couples TRBV18 to TRBJ1-6; 8 bases are shared with TRBD1. Trimming removed 4 bases from V and 7 bases from J; junction bases left unmatched: 3. This CDR3 has 14 amino acids. CDR1 is KGHSH, CDR2 LQKENI, per germline.

The chain recombines TRBV5-6 with TRBJ1-5; D is undetermined. CDR1 and CDR2 from the germline V gene are SGHDT and YYEEEE. CDR3 length equals 12 residues. Trimming shortened V by 0 bases and J by 7 bases, and 5 bases separated the two germline ends. CDR3 sequence: CASSLVGQPQHF. The CDR3 DNA reads TGTGCCAGCAGCTTGGTTGGACAGCCCCAGCATTTT.

The count of this clone is one. The chain has TRBV15 and TRBJ1-1; 10 bases map to TRBD1. The CDR3 consists of 14 residues. Germline V gene data show CDR1 as LNHNV and CDR2 as YYDKDF (reference sequence). J was trimmed by 7 bases and V by 3 bases; bases with no gene match: 5. Written as DNA, the CDR3 is TGTGCCACCAGCAGGACCGGGACAGGGGTTGAAGCTTTCTTT. Its translation is CATSRTGTGVEAFF.

This sequence joins TRBV29-1 and TRBJ2-3; D may be TRBD1 (6 bases). This CDR3 is built from 14 residues. V was clipped by 3 bases and J by 6 bases, with 16 bases between them. Per germline, CDR1 SQVTM and CDR2 ANQGSEA. The CDR3 sequence is CSVDRQGRGDTQYF. The CDR3 DNA sequence: TGCAGCGTTGATCGGCAGGGGCGAGGGGATACGCAGTATTTT.

The genes are TRBV9 and TRBJ1-6, with D unclear. The V and J ends lost 0 bases and 10 bases respectively, with 14 bases between them. Germline values: CDR1 SGDLS, CDR2 YYNGEE. This CDR3 contains 15 residues. The CDR3 loop is CASSVDGRSGSPLHF. CDR3 in DNA: TGTGCCAGCAGCGTAGATGGCAGAAGTGGCTCACCCCTCCACTTT.

This clone was counted a single time. CDR3 amino acids: CASSFTSSGANVLTF. The DNA of the CDR3 is TGTGCCAGCAGTTTTACTAGCTCTGGGGCCAACGTCCTGACTTTC. J is TRBJ2-6 and V is TRBV6-2 or TRBV6-3; possible D gene TRBD2, 5 bases. This CDR3 has 15 amino acids. Per the germline V gene, CDR1 is MNHEY and CDR2 is SVGEGT. V dropped 4 bases and J dropped 0 bases, with 7 bases sitting between them.

This sequence joins TRBV6-1 and TRBJ1-2, with a tentative D call TRBD1 (5 bases). Germline loops: CDR1 MNHNS, CDR2 SASEGT. The V end was cut by 6 bases, the J end by 4 bases, with 9 bases between. The CDR3 has 12 amino acids. As DNA, the CDR3 is TGTGCCAGCAGGCCCGACAGCTATGGCTACACCTTC. Translating it yields CASRPDSYGYTF.

There are a few counts of this clone. In DNA form, the CDR3 reads TGTGCCAGCGGACTCGCGGTGGGGAACATTCAGTACTTC. Encoded protein: CASGLAVGNIQYF. V usage is TRBV27 and J usage is TRBJ2-4, with D possibly being TRBD2 (5 bases). This CDR3 region has 13 residues. CDR1 and CDR2 from the germline V gene are MNHEY and SMNVEV (reference sequence). V lost 8 bases, J lost 7 bases, and 15 bases lay in between.

This clone appeared once. The chain couples TRBV6-1 to TRBJ1-2; D unclear. V lost 3 bases and J 7 bases, leaving 12 bases between the germline ends. The CDR3 covers 13 residues. Germline V lookup: CDR1 MNHNS, CDR2 SASEGT. As DNA, the CDR3 is TGTGCCAGCAGTGAGACGGTAGTAGGTGGCTACACCTTC. This codes for CASSETVVGGYTF.

This clone was detected only a few times. The V call is TRBV19, the J call TRBJ2-5; D uncertain. The CDR3 extends over 14 amino acids. The ends were cut back, 5 bases at V and 1 base at J, with 11 bases in the middle. The germline gives CDR1 LNHDA, CDR2 SQIVND (reference sequence). The CDR3 nucleotides are TGTGCCAGTAGTCGGGCCTACCGCCAAGAGACCCAGTACTTC. Encoded protein: CASSRAYRQETQYF.

V gene TRBV7-2 combines with J gene TRBJ2-1, with 7 bases that match TRBD2. Germline assignment: CDR1 SGHTA and CDR2 FQGNSA. This CDR3 contains 14 residues. The V segment lost 5 bases and the J segment 3 bases; nucleotides outside the gene matches: 4. The CDR3 DNA reads TGTGCCAGCAGCAGAGGACTAGACTACAATGAGCAGTTCTTC. It yields the protein CASSRGLDYNEQFF.

The chain couples TRBV11-2 to TRBJ1-1, with D unresolved. The germline V gene has CDR1 SGHAT and CDR2 FQNNGV. V lost 4 bases and J 0 bases, leaving 6 bases between the germline ends. The CDR3 has 13 residues. The CDR3 DNA sequence: TGTGCCAGCAGCTCGTTATTGAACACTGAAGCTTTCTTT. It yields the protein CASSSLLNTEAFF. The complete variable domain, with remaining parts taken from reference TRBV11-2 and TRBJ1-1, reads EAGVAQSPRYKIIEKRQSVAFWCNPISGHATLYWYQQILGQGPKLLIQFQNNGVVDDSQLPKDRFSAERLKGVDSTLKIQPAKLEDSAVYLCASSSLLNTEAFFGQGTRLTVV.

This rearrangement joins TRBV9 to TRBJ1-2, with 9 bases aligning to TRBD1. The V segment lost 0 bases and the J segment 5 bases; nucleotides outside the gene matches: 2. CDR1 SGDLS and CDR2 YYNGEE come from the germline V gene. The CDR3 is made up of 14 amino acids. This CDR3 is CASSVGTGEYGYTF. The CDR3 DNA follows: TGTGCCAGCAGCGTAGGGACAGGGGAGTATGGCTACACCTTC.

A single count supports this clone. The chain couples TRBV21-1 to TRBJ2-7; the D call in the table, TRBD1, was not verified against the DNA. TRBV21-1 is shown as a pseudogene. The CDR3 runs 20 residues. The CDR3 sequence is CASSKKSRQGGTLTTREQYF. The CDR3 region has the DNA TGTGCCAGCAGCAAAAAGTCCCGGCAGGGGGGAACTTTAACTACGAGGGAGCAGTACTTC.

The CDR3 region is CASSPSVGASGNEQFF. The CDR3 DNA sequence: TGTGCCAGCAGCCCGTCGGTCGGGGCTAGCGGGAATGAGCAGTTCTTC. J is TRBJ2-1 and V is TRBV11-2; 8 bases are a match to TRBD2. Germline V gives CDR1 SGHAT, CDR2 FQNNGV. With V trimmed by 5 bases and J by 7 bases, 13 bases remained unmatched. The CDR3 has 16 residues.